This T cell receptor (beta chain) was found in a study of Ad26.COV2.S vaccination and SARS-CoV-2 variants. The table came from immunoSEQ multiplex PCR; TCRdb's copy has only in-frame clones and leaves some out. This sample has hundreds of thousands of clones; roughly nine tenths occur once, and the top ten carry 2.5% to 3%. Trimming took 7 bases from V and 3 from J; bases not matched to a gene: 15. CDR1 is SNHLY and CDR2 is FYNNEI in the germline V gene. This CDR3 spans 18 amino acids. Treatment here: about 20 received Ad26.COV2.S at low or high dose, single or two shots; about 5 received placebo; per-sample allocation not given. Sampling occurred on day 63 after the first vaccine or placebo injection.

The chain is built from TRBV2 and TRBJ2-2; 9 bases align to TRBD2. The TCR originated in a person aged 18-60 years who received the Ad26.COV2.S COVID-19 vaccine or a placebo. The sample here was peripheral blood, taken in a trial of Ad26.COV2.S vaccine versus placebo. The CDR3 protein is CASNIGPLLAGDTGELFF. The CDR3 nucleotides read TGTGCCAGCAACATCGGTCCCTTACTAGCGGGCGACACCGGGGAGCTGTTTTTT.